A single sample gave rise to the 8 T cell receptor beta chains below, sequenced in a study of CD8+ T cells in alopecia areata. In each case, RNA was isolated and then reverse transcribed into cDNA as the sequencing template. Sequencing used immunoSEQ multiplex PCR; TCRdb keeps in-frame clones, though not all of them. The sample lists some 170,000 clones; 63% were seen once. This material consisted of CD4+ T cells sorted from blood, taken at week 0. These receptors were collected from a human donor with alopecia areata.

The gene calls are TRBV29-1 and TRBJ1-1, with D perhaps TRBD1 (5 bases). The CDR3 sequence is 11 residues long. Trimming pared 6 bases from V and 8 bases from J, leaving 13 bases between. Germline lookup yields CDR1 SQVTM and CDR2 ANQGSEA. The CDR3 loop is CSVRDPGEAFF. CDR3 bases: TGCAGCGTCCGGGACCCCGGGGAAGCTTTCTTT. The variable domain in full, with the rest retrieved from reference TRBV29-1 and TRBJ1-1, is SAVISQKPSRDICQRGTSLTIQCQVDSQVTMMFWYRQQPGQSLTLIATANQGSEATYESGFVIDKFPISRPNLTFSTLTVSNMSPEDSSIYLCSVRDPGEAFFGQGTRLTVV.

This rearrangement joins TRBV7-2 to TRBJ2-1; perhaps TRBD2 as D (5 bases). The germline V gene encodes CDR1 SGHTA and CDR2 FQGNSA. V dropped 2 bases and J dropped 7 bases, with 15 bases sitting between them. The CDR3 is made up of 15 amino acids. CDR3 in amino acids: CASSLHSVTTNEQFF. CDR3 DNA: TGTGCCAGCAGCTTACATAGCGTGACTACGAATGAGCAGTTCTTC. Full variable domain (rest looked up from reference TRBV7-2 and TRBJ2-1): GAGVSQSPSNKVTEKGKDVELRCDPISGHTALYWYRQSLGQGLEFLIYFQGNSAPDKSGLPSDRFSAERTGGSVSTLTIQRTQQEDSAVYLCASSLHSVTTNEQFFGPGTRLTVL.

V is TRBV30 and J is TRBJ1-2, with D hard to call. There are 12 residues in the CDR3. The germline V gene has CDR1 GTSNPN and CDR2 SVGIG (reference sequence). V was cut by 0 bases and J by 8 bases, with 10 bases left in between. The CDR3 is CAWSVGLTGYTF. DNA of the CDR3: TGTGCCTGGAGTGTAGGACTGACCGGCTACACCTTC.

V and J are TRBV7-2 and TRBJ2-5; D is ambiguous. Between the trimmed V and J ends, which lost 5 bases and 5 bases, there was a span of 12 bases. This CDR3 has 13 amino acids. Germline V lookup: CDR1 SGHTA, CDR2 FQGNSA. In DNA, the CDR3 is TGTGCCAGCAGCCCGCGGCGATATGAGACCCAGTACTTC. Residues: CASSPRRYETQYF.

This clone came up many times. The chain joins TRBV6-6 to TRBJ1-2; D is possibly TRBD1 (6 bases). The germline CDR1 and CDR2 sequences are MNHNY and SVGAGI (reference sequence). Trimming stripped 6 bases from V and 3 bases from J, with 17 bases between. The CDR3 runs 15 residues. CDR3 sequence (DNA): TGTGCCAGCAGGGGACAAAGGGCCTTGGACTATGGCTACACCTTC. This codes for CASRGQRALDYGYTF.

This clone was seen a single time. The CDR3, as DNA: TGTGCCTGTACTAGCTGGTTGGGCACAGATACGCAGTATTTT. Residues: CACTSWLGTDTQYF. This chain connects TRBV30 to TRBJ2-3; TRBD2 is a possible D gene (6 bases). Germline CDR1 GTSNPN, CDR2 SVGIG (reference sequence). Trimming pared 6 bases from V and 1 base from J, leaving 14 bases between. The CDR3 length is 14 residues.

This clone has more than one count but fewer than ten. This chain links TRBV5-1 with TRBJ2-7; 8 bases align to TRBD1. Unmatched junction bases numbered 8, after V lost 1 base and J lost 5 bases. The CDR3 length is 15 residues. Germline lookup yields CDR1 SGHRS and CDR2 YFSETQ. The CDR3: CASSLMGDRGHEQYF. Here the CDR3 DNA reads TGCGCCAGCAGCTTGATGGGCGACAGGGGACACGAGCAGTACTTC.

The sample holds a few counts of this clone. This chain joins TRBV2 and TRBJ2-2; 8 positions agree with TRBD2. This CDR3 spans 16 amino acids. The V and J ends lost 4 bases and 0 bases, in that order; junction bases with no gene match: 4. Germline V lookup: CDR1 SNHLY, CDR2 FYNNEI. In nucleotides, the CDR3 is TGTGCCAGCAGTGCTCTGCGGGGGGCGAACACCGGGGAGCTGTTTTTT. The encoded protein is CASSALRGANTGELFF.